These 31 T cell receptor beta chains were sequenced from one sample in a study of OX40 agonist ivuxolimab in advanced cancers. Profiled with immunoSEQ multiplex PCR; TCRdb holds only in-frame clones, not every one. This sample has 50,000 to 70,000 clones, with around 88% found just once. The material sequenced was CD4+ or CD8+ T cells sorted from blood, taken in a trial of the OX40 agonist ivuxolimab. The source is an adult with an advanced solid tumor such as melanoma, head and neck, liver or kidney cancer.

This clone was observed a few times. This chain joins TRBV4-2 and TRBJ2-7; 8 nucleotides line up with TRBD1. Unmatched junction bases numbered 7, after V lost 1 base and J lost 5 bases. This CDR3 has 15 amino acids. Germline V gene lookup returns CDR1 LGHNA and CDR2 YNFKEQ. The CDR3 loop reads CASSQADRVSHEQYF. The CDR3 region has the DNA TGTGCCAGCAGCCAAGCGGACAGGGTTTCCCACGAGCAGTACTTC.

The chain has TRBV6-5 and TRBJ2-3; D gene unclear. Germline V gene sequence: CDR1 MNHEY, CDR2 SVGAGI. Trimming stripped 2 bases from V and 6 bases from J, with 6 bases between. The CDR3 consists of 12 residues. The CDR3 DNA sequence: TGTGCCAGCAGTTACAAGACTGATACGCAGTATTTT. Protein sequence: CASSYKTDTQYF.

V usage is TRBV18 and J usage is TRBJ1-5; D is ambiguous. Trimming cost V 6 bases and J 6 bases, with 12 bases left between them. The CDR3 runs to 13 residues. The germline V gene encodes CDR1 KGHSH and CDR2 LQKENI. This chain's CDR3 is CASSPDRTQPQHF. The CDR3 nucleotides are TGTGCCAGCTCCCCTGACCGAACTCAGCCCCAGCATTTT.

The V gene is TRBV27, the J gene TRBJ2-7; 8 positions agree with TRBD2. The CDR3 extends over 12 amino acids. V was pared by 5 bases and J by 9 bases, with 6 bases of the junction left unmatched. Germline V gene sequence: CDR1 MNHEY, CDR2 SMNVEV (reference sequence). The CDR3 DNA reads TGTGCCAGCAGTCCCACCGGGGGGGTGCAGTACTTC. It translates to CASSPTGGVQYF.

This chain connects TRBV11-2 to TRBJ2-7; 7 bases are a match to TRBD1. V gave up 5 bases and J gave up 0 bases; unmatched junction bases: 7. This CDR3 contains 15 residues. Germline lookup yields CDR1 SGHAT and CDR2 FQNNGV. The CDR3: CASSPRGRISYEQYF. CDR3 DNA sequence: TGTGCCAGCAGCCCGAGGGGGCGGATCTCCTACGAGCAGTACTTC.

The chain combines TRBV28 with TRBJ2-2, with 9 bases matching TRBD1. Germline V gives CDR1 MDHEN, CDR2 SYDVKM. The CDR3 extends over 15 amino acids. Unmatched junction bases numbered 7, after V lost 4 bases and J lost 7 bases. The DNA for the CDR3 is TGTGCCAGCAGTTCTCAGGGACAGGGCGACGGGGAGCTGTTTTTT. The encoded protein is CASSSQGQGDGELFF. Combining the CDR3 with reference TRBV28 and TRBJ2-2 gives the whole variable domain DVKVTQSSRYLVKRTGEKVFLECVQDMDHENMFWYRQDPGLGLRLIYFSYDVKMKEKGDIPEGYSVSREKKERFSLILESASTNQTSMYLCASSSQGQGDGELFFGEGSRLTVL.

This chain joins TRBV28 and TRBJ2-5; D possibly corresponds to TRBD2 (6 bases). Germline loops: CDR1 MDHEN, CDR2 SYDVKM. This CDR3 is built from 14 residues. V lost 7 bases to trimming and J lost 5 bases, with 17 bases between them. The CDR3, as DNA: TGTGCCAGCACAAATGGGGGGATTCGGGAGACCCAGTACTTC. Its protein is CASTNGGIRETQYF.

This clone was counted once. The chain links TRBV4-2 to TRBJ1-1; 9 bases match TRBD1. There are 14 residues in the CDR3. Unmatched junction bases numbered 3, after V lost 0 bases and J lost 7 bases. Germline CDR1 is LGHNA and CDR2 is YNFKEQ. CDR3 region: CASSQEQGAGEAFF. In DNA, the CDR3 is TGTGCCAGCAGCCAAGAACAGGGGGCGGGTGAAGCTTTCTTT.

The chain links TRBV5-1 to TRBJ2-5; D call uncertain. The V gene's germline CDR1 is SGHRS and CDR2 YFSETQ. V lost 4 bases, J lost 2 bases, and 15 bases lay in between. This CDR3 is 15 amino acids long. This chain's CDR3 is CASSLSLGRQETQYF. The CDR3 DNA reads as TGCGCCAGCAGCCTCAGCCTGGGTCGGCAAGAGACCCAGTACTTC.

The sample holds one count of this clone. This chain uses TRBV10-1 with TRBJ2-2, with D uncertain. Germline V lookup: CDR1 WNHNN, CDR2 SYGVQD (reference sequence). The germline V and J ends were trimmed by 2 bases and 6 bases, with 7 bases remaining between them. The CDR3 is 13 amino acids. The CDR3 protein is CASSERWAGELFF. CDR3 nucleotides: TGCGCCAGCAGTGAGCGGTGGGCCGGGGAGCTGTTTTTT.

This clone appeared once. The gene calls are TRBV4-1 and TRBJ1-4, with D uncertain. Trimming shortened V by 3 bases and J by 0 bases, and 5 bases separated the two germline ends. The length of the CDR3 is 14 residues. Germline assignment: CDR1 MGHRA and CDR2 YSYEKL. The DNA of the CDR3 is TGCGCCAGCAGCCAGACTACAACTAATGAAAAACTGTTTTTT. It yields the protein CASSQTTTNEKLFF.

The chain joins TRBV7-8 to TRBJ2-5; a possible D gene is TRBD2 (5 bases). This CDR3 is built from 14 residues. CDR1 SGHVS and CDR2 FQNEAQ come from the germline V gene. Trimming cost V 4 bases and J 5 bases, with 14 bases left between them. The CDR3 nucleotides read TGTGCCAGCAGCTCACGGCGGGTTTTGGAGACCCAGTACTTC. The encoded protein is CASSSRRVLETQYF.

The CDR3 region has the DNA TGTGCCAGTAGTATAGAGGGTCTGGATCAGCCCCAGCATTTT. Its protein is CASSIEGLDQPQHF. This chain uses TRBV19 with TRBJ1-5; D unresolved. The length of the CDR3 is 14 residues. Deletions cut 0 bases from V and 5 bases from J, with 8 bases between. Germline V gene data show CDR1 as LNHDA and CDR2 as SQIVND (reference sequence).

This clone turned up a few times. One junction end disagrees with the germline gene, perhaps due to a read error. The chain is built from TRBV7-7 and TRBJ2-7; possible D gene TRBD2, 5 bases. CDR3 size: 13 residues. The germline gives CDR1 SSHAT, CDR2 FNYEAQ (reference sequence). DNA of the CDR3: TGTGCTAGCAGCTTGTCCCCGGGGTCCGAGCAGTACTTC. It specifies CASSLSPGSEQYF.

This chain connects TRBV6-1 to TRBJ1-1; D is undetermined. The length of the CDR3 is 8 residues. The germline V gene has CDR1 MNHNS and CDR2 SASEGT. V lost 10 bases and J lost 8, with 5 bases in between. The CDR3 loop is CATPEAFF. CDR3 DNA: TGTGCCACACCAGAAGCTTTCTTT.

The chain joins TRBV29-1 to TRBJ2-1; D is perhaps TRBD2 (5 bases). The CDR3 has 12 amino acids. Germline values: CDR1 SQVTM, CDR2 ANQGSEA. Trimming left V 3 bases short and J 7 bases short, with 10 bases between. The CDR3 region is CSVEGRRNEQFF. CDR3 sequence (DNA): TGCAGCGTTGAGGGCCGGAGGAATGAGCAGTTCTTC.

The table lists this clone with a few counts. This chain joins TRBV19 and TRBJ1-2; D is unresolved. The CDR3 is 14 amino acids. Germline CDR1 and CDR2: LNHDA and SQIVND (reference sequence). Trimming stripped 5 bases from V and 3 bases from J, with 13 bases between. The CDR3 coding sequence is TGTGCCAGTAGTGTTACTCCGGGTGACTATGGCTACACCTTC. It translates to CASSVTPGDYGYTF.

This chain links TRBV6-1 with TRBJ1-2; the match to TRBD1 covers 9 bases. The germline V gene has CDR1 MNHNS and CDR2 SASEGT. The CDR3 extends over 12 amino acids. Trimming cost V 6 bases and J 8 bases; bases outside gene matches: 4. The CDR3 spells CASRGTGSGYTF. The CDR3 region has the DNA TGTGCCAGCAGAGGGACAGGGAGCGGCTACACCTTC.

There are a few counts of this clone. This chain connects TRBV19 to TRBJ2-6, with a tentative D call TRBD1 (6 bases). There are 17 residues in the CDR3. The germline V and J ends were trimmed by 2 bases and 2 bases, with 13 bases remaining between them. CDR1 and CDR2 from the germline V gene are LNHDA and SQIVND (reference sequence). The CDR3 bases are TGTGCCAGTAGTATAAGTCCAGGGGAGACTGGGGCCAACGTCCTGACTTTC. Its protein product is CASSISPGETGANVLTF.

The chain couples TRBV10-2 to TRBJ1-4; perhaps TRBD1 as D (5 bases). The CDR3 consists of 13 residues. The ends were cut back, 8 bases at V and 1 base at J, with 8 bases in the middle. Germline V gene lookup returns CDR1 WSHSY and CDR2 SAAADI. The CDR3 here is CASRQQTNEKLFF. The CDR3 region has the DNA TGCGCCAGCCGACAGCAAACTAATGAAAAACTGTTTTTT.

This clone came up once. The chain has TRBV2 and TRBJ1-1; a weak D match, TRBD1 (6 bases). Germline V gene sequence: CDR1 SNHLY, CDR2 FYNNEI. This CDR3 contains 14 residues. V was trimmed by 6 bases and J by 0 bases, leaving 11 bases between them. CDR3 nucleotide sequence: TGTGCCAGCAGCAAGACAGGCATGAACACTGAAGCTTTCTTT. It encodes CASSKTGMNTEAFF. Drawing the rest from reference TRBV2 and TRBJ1-1, the complete variable domain is EPEVTQTPSHQVTQMGQEVILRCVPISNHLYFYWYRQILGQKVEFLVSFYNNEISEKSEIFDDQFSVERPDGSNFTLKIRSTKLEDSAMYFCASSKTGMNTEAFFGQGTRLTVV.

The chain couples TRBV28 to TRBJ1-5; weak D call: TRBD1 (6 bases). The CDR3 covers 12 residues. Per the germline V gene, CDR1 is MDHEN and CDR2 is SYDVKM. V shed 7 bases and J shed 7 bases, with 11 bases lying between them. The CDR3 reads CASIGGPQPQHF. CDR3 DNA sequence: TGTGCCAGCATAGGGGGGCCCCAGCCCCAGCATTTT.

The rearrangement uses TRBV29-1 and TRBJ1-1; D uncertain. Germline V gives CDR1 SQVTM, CDR2 ANQGSEA. The CDR3 contains 14 residues. Trimming took 8 bases from V and 0 from J, leaving 16 bases between them. The CDR3 DNA reads as TGCAGCTTCAGGTCCTCGGGGATGAACACTGAAGCTTTCTTT. It translates to CSFRSSGMNTEAFF.

The chain is built from TRBV19 and TRBJ1-1; D call uncertain. The CDR3 totals 11 residues. CDR1 is LNHDA, CDR2 SQIVND, per germline (reference sequence). With 1 base removed from V and 7 bases from J, the gap between germline ends came to 4 bases. The DNA for the CDR3 is TGTGCCAGTAGTATAGTGAATGAAGCTTTCTTT. This sequence encodes CASSIVNEAFF.

Only one count was recorded for this clone. The chain carries TRBV7-2 and TRBJ2-1; weak D call: TRBD1 (5 bases). The length of the CDR3 is 18 residues. The germline V and J ends were trimmed by 3 bases and 9 bases, with 27 bases remaining between them. Germline CDR1 reads SGHTA; CDR2 reads FQGNSA. In DNA, the CDR3 is TGTGCCAGCAGCTTGAATGGTGGCAGGGTGACCTCCTCCAGTGAGCAGTTCTTC. This translates into CASSLNGGRVTSSSEQFF.

This clone was picked up a small number of times. V is TRBV29-1 and J is TRBJ1-5; D is unclear. Trimming cost V 4 bases and J 0 bases, with 7 bases left between them. Per germline, CDR1 SQVTM and CDR2 ANQGSEA. The CDR3 sequence is 13 residues long. The CDR3 here is CSVGRDSNQPQHF. CDR3 in DNA: TGCAGCGTTGGACGGGATAGCAATCAGCCCCAGCATTTT.

The chain employs TRBV20-1 and TRBJ2-5, with D unclear. With 3 bases removed from V and 4 bases from J, the gap between germline ends came to 6 bases. Germline values: CDR1 DFQATT, CDR2 SNEGSKA (reference sequence). There are 11 residues in the CDR3. The CDR3 nucleotides read TGCAGTGCTAGGCTTACAGAGACCCAGTACTTC. This sequence encodes CSARLTETQYF.

J is TRBJ2-1 and V is TRBV6-1, with 8 bases that match TRBD1. This CDR3 is built from 13 residues. The germline V gene encodes CDR1 MNHNS and CDR2 SASEGT. V was pared by 8 bases and J by 7 bases, with 7 bases of the junction left unmatched. CDR3 protein: CASRTGGVNEQFF. The CDR3 DNA sequence: TGTGCCAGCCGAACAGGGGGTGTGAATGAGCAGTTCTTC.

The rearrangement links TRBV9 to TRBJ2-1, with a tentative D call TRBD2 (5 bases). Germline V gene data show CDR1 as SGDLS and CDR2 as YYNGEE. The CDR3 loop spans 14 amino acids. V lost 0 bases and J 6 bases, leaving 10 bases between the germline ends. DNA of the CDR3: TGTGCCAGCAGCGTAGTTCCGGAGGTCAATGAGCAGTTCTTC. The encoded protein is CASSVVPEVNEQFF.

This clone was counted between two and nine times. This chain connects TRBV6-5 to TRBJ1-1; perhaps TRBD1 as D (6 bases). CDR3 length: 13 residues. Germline V lookup: CDR1 MNHEY, CDR2 SVGAGI. Trimming took off 7 bases at V and 10 bases at J, with 19 bases between the two ends. The CDR3 DNA reads TGTGCCAGCACCAAGAGGGACACCTTGTCAGCTTTCTTT. This sequence encodes CASTKRDTLSAFF.

CDR3 in DNA: TGTGCCAGCTCACCAGGAGAGACCCAGTACTTC. This encodes CASSPGETQYF. The rearrangement joins TRBV18 to TRBJ2-5; D ambiguous. The CDR3 runs to 11 residues. The V end lost 2 bases, the J end lost 4 bases, and 2 bases lay between the germline ends. Germline V lookup: CDR1 KGHSH, CDR2 LQKENI.